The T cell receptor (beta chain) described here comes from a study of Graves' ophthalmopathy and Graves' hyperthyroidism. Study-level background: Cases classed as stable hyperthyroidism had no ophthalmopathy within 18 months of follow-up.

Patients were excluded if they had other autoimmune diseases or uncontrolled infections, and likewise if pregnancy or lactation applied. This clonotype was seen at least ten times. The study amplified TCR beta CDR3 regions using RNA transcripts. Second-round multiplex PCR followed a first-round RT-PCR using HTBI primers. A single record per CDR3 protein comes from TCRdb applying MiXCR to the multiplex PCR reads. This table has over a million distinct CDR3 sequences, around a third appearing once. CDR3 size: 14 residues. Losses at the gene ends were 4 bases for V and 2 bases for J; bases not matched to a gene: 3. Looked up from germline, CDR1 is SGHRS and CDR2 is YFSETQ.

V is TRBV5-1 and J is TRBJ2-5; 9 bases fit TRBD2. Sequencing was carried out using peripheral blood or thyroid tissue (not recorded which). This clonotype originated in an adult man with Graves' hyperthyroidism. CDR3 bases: TGCGCCAGCAGCAGCACTAGCGGGCAAGAGACCCAGTACTTC. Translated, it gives CASSSTSGQETQYF.